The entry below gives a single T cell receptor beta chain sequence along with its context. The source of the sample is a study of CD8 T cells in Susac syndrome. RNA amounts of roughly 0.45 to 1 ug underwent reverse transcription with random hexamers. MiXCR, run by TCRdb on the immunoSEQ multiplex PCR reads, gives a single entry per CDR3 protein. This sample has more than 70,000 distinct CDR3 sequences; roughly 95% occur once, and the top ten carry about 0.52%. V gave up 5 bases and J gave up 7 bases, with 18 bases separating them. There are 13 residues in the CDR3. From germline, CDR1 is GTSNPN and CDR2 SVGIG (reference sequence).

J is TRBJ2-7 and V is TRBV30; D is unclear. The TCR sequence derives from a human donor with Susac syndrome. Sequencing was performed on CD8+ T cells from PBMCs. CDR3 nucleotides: TGTGCCTGGGGGTCGGCCTCGTGGGGTGAGCAGTACTTC. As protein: CAWGSASWGEQYF.